What follows are 24 T cell receptor beta chains derived from one specimen sequenced in a study of T cells in women clearing cervical HPV infection. The data were produced by immunoSEQ multiplex PCR, yet TCRdb's version contains in-frame clones alone and is incomplete. This table holds more than 20,000 clones. The source material was blood buffy coat. The receptors stem from a woman aged 18 to 75 with a cervical HPV16 infection that either progressed to CIN3+ or cleared (not recorded which).

Considering frequency, this clone is medium-sized. The CDR3 goes on 3 residues after the read ends, and that part is filled in from the germline J gene. The J gene is TRBJ2-2, the V gene TRBV14; D unresolved. Germline assignment: CDR1 SGHDN and CDR2 FVKESK. Trimming removed 4 bases from V and 3 bases from J, with 3 bases in between. The CDR3 has 12 amino acids. CDR3 DNA, as far as it was read: TGTGCCAGCAGCCCCTACACCGGGGAG. Amino acids: CASSPYTGE. The full CDR3 protein reads CASSPYTGELFF.

A remark on this clone: Coverage ceases 3 residues before the CDR3 finishes, and the germline J gene fills in the end. The gene calls are TRBV6-2 or TRBV6-3 and TRBJ1-2; TRBD1 aligns across 10 bases. The CDR3 is 15 amino acids. The ends lost 6 bases at V and 7 bases at J; junction bases unmatched: 11. Germline-derived CDR1 and CDR2 are MNHEY and SVGEGT. CDR3 DNA, as far as it was read: TGTGCCAGCAGCGCCCCGGGACAGGGGTATGGTGGC. It specifies CASSAPGQGYGG. Given in full, the CDR3 is CASSAPGQGYGGYTF.

Comments on this clone: The CDR3 goes on 3 residues after the read ends, and that part is filled in from the germline J gene. This rearrangement joins TRBV4-2 to TRBJ2-7; D may be TRBD2 (6 bases). There are 15 residues in the CDR3. Germline values: CDR1 LGHNA, CDR2 YNFKEQ. V lost 3 bases and J lost 0, with 12 bases in between. CDR3 sequence reads: CASSQPGLSSYEQYF. Partial CDR3 DNA: TGTGCCAGCAGCCAGCCGGGACTTAGCTCCTACGAG.

Of note for this clone: Coverage ceases 3 residues before the CDR3 finishes, and the germline J gene fills in the end. This rearrangement joins TRBV4-1 to TRBJ2-7; 8 nucleotides line up with TRBD2. The CDR3 covers 16 residues. Germline assignment: CDR1 MGHRA and CDR2 YSYEKL. The junction had 11 bases not matched to a gene; V was cut back by 4 bases and J by 3 bases. The CDR3 DNA, read in part, is TGCGCCAGCAGCCGGATAGGGCTAGCGGGTTACTACGAG. It encodes CASSRIGLAGYYE. The entire CDR3 protein is CASSRIGLAGYYEQYF.

As regards this clone: The read is 3 residues too short to cover the CDR3 end, so that end is filled in from the germline J gene. The chain recombines TRBV2 with TRBJ1-2; D call uncertain. Germline values: CDR1 SNHLY, CDR2 FYNNEI. This CDR3 contains 12 residues. Trimming removed 2 bases at V and 4 bases at J, with 5 bases between. CDR3: CASSESVYGYTF. The CDR3 bases that were read are TGTGCCAGCAGTGAATCTGTCTATGGC. The full variable domain, its missing parts supplied by reference TRBV2 and TRBJ1-2, is EPEVTQTPSHQVTQMGQEVILRCVPISNHLYFYWYRQILGQKVEFLVSFYNNEISEKSEIFDDQFSVERPDGSNFTLKIRSTKLEDSAMYFCASSESVYGYTFGSGTRLTVV.

Worth noting for this clone: The CDR3 goes on 3 residues after the read ends, and that part is filled in from the germline J gene. The rearrangement links TRBV15 to TRBJ1-1; weak D call: TRBD1 (6 bases). Per the germline V gene, CDR1 is LNHNV and CDR2 is YYDKDF (reference sequence). This CDR3 is 13 amino acids long. Trimming took off 10 bases at V and 2 bases at J, with 14 bases between the two ends. CDR3 in amino acids: CAIRRTVNTEAFF. The covered CDR3 bases are TGTGCCATACGCCGGACAGTTAACACTGAA.

As regards this clone: The read is 3 residues too short to cover the CDR3 end, so that end is filled in from the germline J gene. The V gene is TRBV30, the J gene TRBJ2-1; the D gene is possibly TRBD2 (5 bases). V lost 1 base to trimming and J lost 6 bases, with 16 bases between them. Germline-derived CDR1 and CDR2 are GTSNPN and SVGIG (reference sequence). This CDR3 contains 15 residues. The sequenced part of the CDR3 DNA is TGTGCCTGGAGTGCGGTAGTTACTAGTGGCAATGAG. The encoded protein is CAWSAVVTSGNE. The full CDR3 sequence reads CAWSAVVTSGNEQFF.

Note on this clone: The read falls 3 residues short of the CDR3 end, and the missing part is taken from the germline J gene. V usage is TRBV10-3 and J usage is TRBJ2-5; D unclear. Per the germline V gene, CDR1 is ENHRY and CDR2 is SYGVKD. This CDR3 is 12 amino acids long. Trimming removed 3 bases from V and 4 bases from J, with 6 bases in between. The DNA read from the CDR3 is TGTGCCATCAGTGATAGTGGAGAGACC. This gives the protein CAISDSGET. In full, the CDR3 reads CAISDSGETQYF.

As regards this clone: Read sequence stops 3 residues before the CDR3 end, and the germline J gene provides the missing end. The chain couples TRBV19 to TRBJ1-4, with D unresolved. The CDR3 length is 14 residues. V gave up 5 bases and J gave up 1 base, with 8 bases separating them. Germline lookup yields CDR1 LNHDA and CDR2 SQIVND (reference sequence). The part of the CDR3 DNA that was read is TGTGCCAGTAGTCAGACGGGAACTAATGAAAAA. Amino acid sequence: CASSQTGTNEK. The whole CDR3 protein reads CASSQTGTNEKLFF.

Comments on this clone: The read comes to an end 3 residues before the CDR3 does, leaving the germline J gene to fill in the end. V is TRBV6-2 or TRBV6-3 and J is TRBJ2-1, with 8 bases identical to TRBD2. The CDR3 has 15 residues. The germline gives CDR1 MNHEY, CDR2 SVGEGT. The ends lost 1 base at V and 3 bases at J; junction bases unmatched: 2. The CDR3 spells CASSYFGGGYNEQFF. Partial CDR3 DNA: TGTGCCAGCAGTTACTTCGGGGGGGGCTACAATGAG.

In regard to this clone: The read ends 3 residues early relative to the CDR3; the germline J gene fills the gap. This chain connects TRBV29-1 to TRBJ1-1; D not resolved. The germline CDR1 and CDR2 sequences are SQVTM and ANQGSEA. The CDR3 covers 13 residues. The ends were cut back, 4 bases at V and 1 base at J, with 10 bases in the middle. The CDR3 region is CSVVQSKNTEAFF. The sequenced CDR3 bases are TGCAGCGTTGTGCAGAGTAAGAACACTGAA.

On this clone: Read sequence stops 3 residues before the CDR3 end, and the germline J gene provides the missing end. This sequence joins TRBV18 and TRBJ2-7, with 8 bases lining up with TRBD2. The junction had 10 bases not matched to a gene; V was cut back by 4 bases and J by 2 bases. The CDR3 runs 16 residues. The germline CDR1 and CDR2 sequences are KGHSH and LQKENI. This CDR3 is CASSRTSGRGAYEQYF. The DNA read from the CDR3 is TGTGCCAGCTCACGGACCAGCGGGAGAGGGGCCTACGAG.

Of note for this clone: The sequenced fragment ends 3 residues before the CDR3 boundary, so the rest is inferred from the germline J gene. This chain connects TRBV29-1 to TRBJ2-2, with a possible D match to TRBD1 (6 bases). The CDR3 is 13 amino acids. Germline V lookup: CDR1 SQVTM, CDR2 ANQGSEA. The germline V and J ends were trimmed by 6 bases and 5 bases, with 13 bases remaining between them. The CDR3 region is CSVVVTGTGELFF. The CDR3 DNA, read in part, is TGCAGCGTCGTCGTGACAGGTACCGGGGAG.

Turning to this clone: The missing CDR3 end, 3 residues past where the read stops, is filled in from the germline J gene. The chain joins TRBV5-1 to TRBJ2-3; 10 bases line up with TRBD1. Germline V gives CDR1 SGHRS, CDR2 YFSETQ. This CDR3 contains 15 residues. Germline trimming cut 0 bases from V and 4 bases from J; bases unmatched to any gene: 2. CDR3 DNA, as far as it was read: TGCGCCAGCAGCTTGGAAGGGACAGGGGCAGATACG. Translating gives CASSLEGTGADT. The whole CDR3 sequence reads CASSLEGTGADTQYF.

As regards this clone: The read ends 3 residues shy of where the CDR3 ends; the end is completed using the germline J gene. The rearrangement uses TRBV2 and TRBJ2-1; TRBD2 agrees at 11 bases. V trimming: 6 bases; J trimming: 9 bases; junction bases outside the gene matches: 10. Germline assignment: CDR1 SNHLY and CDR2 FYNNEI. The CDR3 consists of 15 residues. The CDR3 sequence is CASRLLAGEEFEQFF. CDR3 bases read: TGTGCCAGCAGGCTACTAGCGGGAGAAGAGTTTGAG.

A word on this clone: The missing CDR3 end, 3 residues past where the read stops, is filled in from the germline J gene. The chain recombines TRBV5-1 with TRBJ1-1; TRBD1 might be the D (5 bases). From germline, CDR1 is SGHRS and CDR2 YFSETQ. Between the trimmed V and J ends, which lost 4 bases and 1 base, there was a span of 11 bases. The length of the CDR3 is 14 residues. The CDR3 bases that were read are TGCGCCAGCAGCCCCACAGGTACGAACACTGAA. This gives the protein CASSPTGTNTE. The CDR3 reads in full as CASSPTGTNTEAFF.

With respect to this clone: The read ends 3 residues shy of where the CDR3 ends; the end is completed using the germline J gene. V is TRBV7-9 and J is TRBJ1-1; possible D gene TRBD1, 5 bases. Per germline, CDR1 SEHNR and CDR2 FQNEAQ (reference sequence). CDR3 length: 15 residues. With 1 base removed from V and 7 bases from J, the gap between germline ends came to 16 bases. Here the CDR3 reads CASSLGGTPEGEAFF. The sequenced part of the CDR3 DNA is TGTGCCAGCAGCTTAGGAGGGACTCCGGAGGGTGAA.

On this clone itself: The CDR3 end lies 3 residues beyond the end of the read and is filled in from the germline J gene. The rearrangement joins TRBV30 to TRBJ2-3; 7 bases map to TRBD1. This CDR3 region has 12 residues. The germline V gene encodes CDR1 GTSNPN and CDR2 SVGIG (reference sequence). This CDR3 is CAWSPTGRTQYF. CDR3 bases read: TGTGCCTGGAGTCCGACAGGGCGAACG.

Concerning this clone: The read terminates 3 residues before the CDR3 end, so the remaining end is supplied by the germline J gene. The chain is built from TRBV10-3 and TRBJ1-2; unclear D gene. The CDR3 runs 15 residues. Deletions cut 0 bases from V and 4 bases from J, with 12 bases between. The V gene's germline CDR1 is ENHRY and CDR2 SYGVKD. This chain's CDR3 is CAISESTLPAYGYTF. CDR3 DNA, as far as it was read: TGTGCCATCAGTGAGTCTACTCTTCCCGCCTATGGC.

Regarding this clone: The read terminates 3 residues ahead of where the CDR3 ends, so the germline J gene completes it. V usage is TRBV28 and J usage is TRBJ2-7; 9 bases agree with TRBD2. V shed 3 bases, J shed 5 bases, and the junction held 14 bases outside the gene matches. The CDR3 contains 17 residues. Germline V gene lookup returns CDR1 MDHEN and CDR2 SYDVKM. The CDR3 DNA, read in part, is TGTGCCAGCAGTTTTTCCCCTCGCAAGCGGGAGGCCCACGAG. This gives the protein CASSFSPRKREAHE. The whole CDR3 sequence is CASSFSPRKREAHEQYF.

With regard to this clone: The CDR3 end falls 3 residues outside the read, so it is completed with the germline J gene. The genes are TRBV19 and TRBJ2-3; D might be TRBD1 (5 bases). In germline, CDR1 is LNHDA, CDR2 SQIVND (reference sequence). V lost 3 bases to trimming and J lost 2 bases, with 12 bases between them. The CDR3 is 15 residues long. CDR3 DNA (partial): TGTGCCAGTAGTATTAACGCAGGGTCCACAGATACG. Translating gives CASSINAGSTDT. In full, the CDR3 is CASSINAGSTDTQYF. Full variable domain (missing parts from reference TRBV19 and TRBJ2-3): DGGITQSPKYLFRKEGQNVTLSCEQNLNHDAMYWYRQDPGQGLRLIYYSQIVNDFQKGDIAEGYSVSREKKESFPLTVTSAQKNPTAFYLCASSINAGSTDTQYFGPGTRLTVL.

Notes on this clone: With the read ending 3 residues before the CDR3 end, the germline J gene is used to fill in that end. This chain links TRBV12-5 with TRBJ2-3; the match to TRBD2 covers 15 bases. Looked up from germline, CDR1 is LGHNT and CDR2 is FRNRAP. The junction had 7 bases not matched to a gene; V was cut back by 1 base and J by 5 bases. This CDR3 region has 18 residues. The chain's CDR3 is CASGLGTSGRAELDTQYF. The sequenced part of the CDR3 DNA is TGTGCTAGTGGTTTGGGGACTAGCGGGAGGGCCGAGTTAGATACG.

As for this clone: With the read ending 3 residues before the CDR3 end, the germline J gene is used to fill in that end. The rearrangement uses TRBV20-1 and TRBJ2-3; TRBD2 agrees at 8 bases. In germline, CDR1 is DFQATT, CDR2 SNEGSKA (reference sequence). The CDR3 spans 14 residues. V lost 4 bases, J lost 0 bases, and 3 bases stayed unmatched. CDR3 bases read: TGCAGTGCTACACTAGCGGTTAGCACAGATACG. Translation gives CSATLAVSTDT. The whole CDR3 sequence is CSATLAVSTDTQYF.

On this clone: The sequenced fragment ends 3 residues before the CDR3 boundary, so the rest is inferred from the germline J gene. The V and J genes are TRBV5-4 and TRBJ2-3, with 8 bases lining up with TRBD2. The CDR3 is made up of 14 amino acids. V lost 4 bases to trimming and J lost 4 bases; unmatched junction nucleotides: 5. CDR1 and CDR2 from the germline V gene are SGHNT and YYREEE (reference sequence). The CDR3 bases that were read are TGTGCCAGCAGCCGGGGGGGCGAGTCAGATACG. Amino acid sequence: CASSRGGESDT. The whole CDR3 region reads CASSRGGESDTQYF.